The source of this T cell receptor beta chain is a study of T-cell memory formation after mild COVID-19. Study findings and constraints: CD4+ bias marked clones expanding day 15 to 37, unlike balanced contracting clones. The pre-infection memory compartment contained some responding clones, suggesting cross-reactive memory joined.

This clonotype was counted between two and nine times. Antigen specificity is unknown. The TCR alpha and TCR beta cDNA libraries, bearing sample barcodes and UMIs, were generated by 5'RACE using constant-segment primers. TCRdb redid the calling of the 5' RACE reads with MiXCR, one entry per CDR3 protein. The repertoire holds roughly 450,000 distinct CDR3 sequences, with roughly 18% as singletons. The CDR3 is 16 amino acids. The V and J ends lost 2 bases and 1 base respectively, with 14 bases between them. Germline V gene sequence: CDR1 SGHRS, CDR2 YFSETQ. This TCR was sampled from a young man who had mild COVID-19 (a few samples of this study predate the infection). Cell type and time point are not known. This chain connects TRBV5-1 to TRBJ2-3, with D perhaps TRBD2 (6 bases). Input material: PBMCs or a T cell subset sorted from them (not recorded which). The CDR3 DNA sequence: TGCGCCAGCAGCTTAGTTGAGCGGGTAGGCACAGATACGCAGTATTTT. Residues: CASSLVERVGTDTQYF. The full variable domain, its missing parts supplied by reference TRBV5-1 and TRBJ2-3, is KAGVTQTPRYLIKTRGQQVTLSCSPISGHRSVSWYQQTPGQGLQFLFEYFSETQRNKGNFPGRFSGRQFSNSRSEMNVSTLELGDSALYLCASSLVERVGTDTQYFGPGTRLTVL.